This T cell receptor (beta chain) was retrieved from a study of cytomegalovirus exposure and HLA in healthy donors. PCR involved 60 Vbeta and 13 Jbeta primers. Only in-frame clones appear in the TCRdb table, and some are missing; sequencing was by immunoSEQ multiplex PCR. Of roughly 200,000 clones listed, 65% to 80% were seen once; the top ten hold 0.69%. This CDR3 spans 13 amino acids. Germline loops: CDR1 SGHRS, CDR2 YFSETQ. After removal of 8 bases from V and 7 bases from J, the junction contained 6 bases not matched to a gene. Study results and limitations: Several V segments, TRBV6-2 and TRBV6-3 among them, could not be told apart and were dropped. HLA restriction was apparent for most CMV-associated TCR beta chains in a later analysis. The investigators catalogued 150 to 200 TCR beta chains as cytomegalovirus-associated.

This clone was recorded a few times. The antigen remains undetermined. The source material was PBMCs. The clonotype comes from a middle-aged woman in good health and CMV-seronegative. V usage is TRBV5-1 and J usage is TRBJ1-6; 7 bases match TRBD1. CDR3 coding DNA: TGCGCCAGTGGGACAGCTGAGAATTCACCCCTCCACTTT. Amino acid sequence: CASGTAENSPLHF. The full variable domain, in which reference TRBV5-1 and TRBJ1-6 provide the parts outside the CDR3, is KAGVTQTPRYLIKTRGQQVTLSCSPISGHRSVSWYQQTPGQGLQFLFEYFSETQRNKGNFPGRFSGRQFSNSRSEMNVSTLELGDSALYLCASGTAENSPLHFGNGTRLTVT.